The present TCR beta chain was sequenced within a study of blood T cell repertoires in COVID-19. About the research overall: From the United States, Italy and Spain came samples of acute and convalescent COVID-19. T cells, B-cell-depleted T cells, or PBMCs provided the cDNA or gDNA that served as material.

Deletions cut 1 base from V and 5 bases from J, with 8 bases between. From germline, CDR1 is LGHDT and CDR2 YNNKEL (reference sequence). CDR3 length equals 14 residues. Original processing methods: Quantification of nucleated cells was approximated via reference gene primer amplification. Sequencing used immunoSEQ multiplex PCR; TCRdb keeps in-frame clones, though not all of them. Clone size and the V and J calls come from that table; the DNA yielded D and trimming. This table holds about 100,000 clones, roughly 90% found once. Sequenced input: peripheral blood. The TCR originated in a human donor in a cohort sampled during active COVID-19. The V gene is TRBV3-1 (or the pseudogene TRBV3-2), the J gene TRBJ2-2, with TRBD1 as a possible D gene (5 bases). Here the CDR3 reads CASSQGGHTGELFF. The DNA for the CDR3 is TGTGCCAGCAGCCAAGGGGGCCATACCGGGGAGCTGTTTTTT.